This record concerns one T cell receptor beta chain sequence. The data stem from a study of blood T cell repertoires in COVID-19. Across the whole study: Samples of COVID-19 (acute and convalescent) were obtained from the United States, Italy and Spain. T cells, B-cell-depleted T cells, or PBMCs provided the cDNA or gDNA that served as material.

Authors' methods: Amplification from reference gene primers served as the basis for estimated nucleated cell counts. Method: immunoSEQ multiplex PCR; TCRdb's copy keeps in-frame clones and lacks some. That table gives V, J and clone size, and the DNA gave D and trimming. The sample comprises tens of thousands of clones, more than 75% of which are singletons, and approximately 8% rests with the top ten. Trimming took 1 base from V and 0 from J, leaving 10 bases between them. The V gene's germline CDR1 is LGHNA and CDR2 YNFKEQ. The CDR3 has 16 residues. The TCR sequence derives from a man aged 50 to 59 with active COVID-19. The chain is built from TRBV4-2 and TRBJ2-1; possible D gene TRBD1, 5 bases. Sample: peripheral blood. DNA for the CDR3: TGTGCCAGCAGCCAAGGGACACCTAACTCCTACAATGAGCAGTTCTTC. Its translation is CASSQGTPNSYNEQFF.